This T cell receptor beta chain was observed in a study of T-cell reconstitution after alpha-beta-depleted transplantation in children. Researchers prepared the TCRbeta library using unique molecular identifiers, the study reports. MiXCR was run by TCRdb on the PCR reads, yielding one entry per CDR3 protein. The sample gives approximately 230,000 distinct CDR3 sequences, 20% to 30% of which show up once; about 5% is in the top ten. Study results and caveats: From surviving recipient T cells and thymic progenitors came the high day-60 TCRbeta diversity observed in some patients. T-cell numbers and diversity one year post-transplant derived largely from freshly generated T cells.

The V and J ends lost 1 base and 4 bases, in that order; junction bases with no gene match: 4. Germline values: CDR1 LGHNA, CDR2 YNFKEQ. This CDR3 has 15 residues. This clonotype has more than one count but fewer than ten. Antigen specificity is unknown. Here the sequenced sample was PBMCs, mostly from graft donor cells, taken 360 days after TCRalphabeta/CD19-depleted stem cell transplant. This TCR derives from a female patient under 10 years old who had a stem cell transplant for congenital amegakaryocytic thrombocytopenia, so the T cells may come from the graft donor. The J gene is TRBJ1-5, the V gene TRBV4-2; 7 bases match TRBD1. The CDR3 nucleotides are TGTGCCAGCAGCCAAGTGGCAGGGGGAAATCAGCCCCAGCATTTT. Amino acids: CASSQVAGGNQPQHF.